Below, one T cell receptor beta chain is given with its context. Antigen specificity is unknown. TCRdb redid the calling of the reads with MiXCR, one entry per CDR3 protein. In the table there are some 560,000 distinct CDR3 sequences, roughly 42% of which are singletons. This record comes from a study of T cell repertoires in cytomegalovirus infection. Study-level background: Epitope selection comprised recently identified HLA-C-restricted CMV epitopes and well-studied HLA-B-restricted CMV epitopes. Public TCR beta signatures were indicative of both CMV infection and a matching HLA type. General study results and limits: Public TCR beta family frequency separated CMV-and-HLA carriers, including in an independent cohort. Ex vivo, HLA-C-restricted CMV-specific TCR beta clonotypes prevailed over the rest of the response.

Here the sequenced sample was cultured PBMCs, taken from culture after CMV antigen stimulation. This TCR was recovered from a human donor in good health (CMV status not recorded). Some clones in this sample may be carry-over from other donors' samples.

For the CDR3, the DNA is TGTGCCAGCATGTCCGGGAGACCTAGCACAGATACGCAGTATTTT. Translating it yields CASMSGRPSTDTQYF. The chain carries TRBV7-2 and TRBJ2-3; D might be TRBD2 (6 bases). In germline, CDR1 is SGHTA, CDR2 FQGNSA. The V end lost 7 bases, the J end lost 0 bases, and 14 bases lay between the germline ends. The CDR3 runs 15 residues. The complete variable domain, with remaining parts taken from reference TRBV7-2 and TRBJ2-3, reads GAGVSQSPSNKVTEKGKDVELRCDPISGHTALYWYRQSLGQGLEFLIYFQGNSAPDKSGLPSDRFSAERTGGSVSTLTIQRTQQEDSAVYLCASMSGRPSTDTQYFGPGTRLTVL.